Presented here are 20 T cell receptor beta chains from one specimen sequenced in a study of T cells in Graves' hyperthyroidism and ophthalmopathy (dated by TCRdb to about 2019). The library was built by means of multiplex PCR. Sequencing was carried out with an Illumina HiSeq 2000. The TCR beta CDR3 regions were amplified from RNA transcripts. A first-round RT-PCR of the TCR CDR3 used the HTBI primer set with the Qiagen OneStep RT-PCR kit. TCRdb cleaned the public reads at Q25 with fastp, built clones with MiXCR and kept in-frame beta chains. CDR3 protein sequences are deduplicated, and each keeps its most common genes and DNA. The sample has 550,000 to 650,000 distinct CDR3 sequences on record, around 15% of them singletons. The ten largest account for roughly 14% of the sample. Sequencing was done on a sample of blood. Receptors originate from a woman aged 40 to 49 with Graves' hyperthyroidism.

This clonotype showed up many times. The chain has TRBV12-3 or TRBV12-4 and TRBJ1-5, with D possibly TRBD1 on 6 matching bases. This CDR3 is built from 14 residues. V was pared by 5 bases and J by 7 bases, with 15 bases between. This CDR3 reads CASSKDRSSQPQHF. The CDR3 nucleotides read TGTGCCAGCAGTAAAGACAGGAGTAGCCAGCCCCAGCATTTT.

This clonotype has ten or more counts. The chain couples TRBV10-3 to TRBJ2-3; TRBD2 matches 11 bases. The trim removed 3 bases at V and 0 bases at J, leaving 8 bases unmatched. The CDR3 covers 18 residues. From germline, CDR1 is ENHRY and CDR2 SYGVKD. The CDR3 DNA reads as TGTGCCATCAGTGAAGATCGGACTAGCGGGCCCAGCACAGATACGCAGTATTTT. Translation gives CAISEDRTSGPSTDTQYF.

This clonotype has a count of ten or more. This sequence joins TRBV12-3 or TRBV12-4 and TRBJ2-2; perhaps D is TRBD1 or TRBD2 (6 bases each). Trimming cost V 9 bases and J 5 bases, with 19 bases left between them. This CDR3 has 15 amino acids. The CDR3 protein is CASIRSGGGTGELFF. CDR3 coding DNA: TGTGCCAGTATCCGGAGCGGAGGGGGAACCGGGGAGCTGTTTTTT.

At least ten counts were recorded for this clonotype. For the CDR3, the DNA is TGTGCCAGCAGACCGATCCGACCGGGCCAGATCCTGGGACGAAGGAATCAGCCCCAGCATTTT. It translates to CASRPIRPGQILGRRNQPQHF. The chain is built from TRBV27 and TRBJ1-5; the D gene is possibly TRBD1 (5 bases). Germline lookup yields CDR1 MNHEY and CDR2 SMNVEV (reference sequence). V gave up 6 bases and J gave up 4 bases, with 34 bases separating them. There are 21 residues in the CDR3.

This chain links TRBV7-9 with TRBJ2-7; 7 bases align to TRBD2. Per the germline V gene, CDR1 is SEHNR and CDR2 is FQNEAQ (reference sequence). Trimming took 5 bases from V and 5 from J; bases not matched to a gene: 15. The CDR3 is made up of 16 amino acids. CDR3 in DNA: TGTGCCAGCAGCCCCCCGTCGGCGGGAGAAATCGACGAGCAGTACTTC. This translates into CASSPPSAGEIDEQYF.

For this clonotype: At one boundary the junction diverges from the germline segment, which might be a read error. V gene TRBV28 combines with J gene TRBJ2-1; the D gene is possibly TRBD2 (6 bases). The CDR3 length is 14 residues. Germline CDR1 reads MDHEN; CDR2 reads SYDVKM. CDR3 bases: TGTGCCAGCAGTCTCATAGCGGTGTACAATGAGCAATTCTTC. Translated, it gives CASSLIAVYNEQFF.

In its sample, this clonotype was seen a few times. The CDR3 spells CASSSTGVRTTGEQYF. CDR3 DNA: TGTGCCAGCAGTTCAACAGGGGTAAGGACTACGGGAGAGCAGTACTTC. The chain couples TRBV27 to TRBJ2-7; perhaps TRBD1 as D (7 bases). The germline gives CDR1 MNHEY, CDR2 SMNVEV (reference sequence). V was pared by 4 bases and J by 7 bases, with 23 bases between. This CDR3 is built from 16 residues.

This clonotype occurred a few times. The chain's CDR3 is CASSVTRVERIQYF. CDR3 DNA: TGTGCCAGCAGTGTCACCAGGGTGGAACGAATTCAGTACTTC. The chain has TRBV6-4 and TRBJ2-4; tentative D call: TRBD1 (5 bases). The V and J ends lost 4 bases and 10 bases respectively, with 17 bases between them. The germline CDR1 and CDR2 sequences are MRHNA and SNTAGT. The CDR3 is 14 residues long.

This clonotype occurred many times. This chain joins TRBV28 and TRBJ2-1, with 8 bases matching TRBD1. Trimming cost V 4 bases and J 0 bases; bases outside gene matches: 2. CDR1 MDHEN and CDR2 SYDVKM come from the germline V gene. This CDR3 spans 15 amino acids. The CDR3 spells CASSYTGGSYNEQFF. CDR3 nucleotide sequence: TGTGCCAGCAGTTACACAGGGGGCTCCTACAATGAGCAGTTCTTC.

This clonotype was seen many times. V is TRBV29-1 and J is TRBJ2-7; possibly TRBD1 or TRBD2 for D (6 bases each). The ends were cut back, 4 bases at V and 7 bases at J, with 20 bases in the middle. The CDR3 totals 14 residues. Germline CDR1 reads SQVTM; CDR2 reads ANQGSEA. The CDR3 region is CSVGSGASPGEQYF. CDR3 nucleotides: TGCAGCGTTGGGTCGGGGGCGTCCCCAGGTGAGCAGTACTTC.

On this clonotype itself: This may arise from a read error, as a much more abundant clone is one base away. The rearrangement links TRBV4-2 to TRBJ1-4, with a tentative D call TRBD1 (5 bases). The CDR3 extends over 17 amino acids. V was shortened by 4 bases and J by 3 bases, with 18 bases between the two germline ends. Germline loops: CDR1 LGHNA, CDR2 YNFKEQ. The CDR3 coding sequence is TGTGCCAGCAGCCCGCAATCAACAGGAGACTCTAATGAAAAACTGTTTTTT. Its translation: CASSPQSTGDSNEKLFF.

This clonotype was seen repeatedly, ten times or more. J is TRBJ2-2 and V is TRBV7-8; TRBD2 agrees at 13 bases. V shed 2 bases, J shed 2 bases, and the junction held 8 bases outside the gene matches. This CDR3 comprises 19 residues. The germline V gene encodes CDR1 SGHVS and CDR2 FQNEAQ. Here the CDR3 DNA reads TGTGCCAGCAGCTTAATTCGCGGACTAGCGGGAGATAACACCGGGGAGCTGTTTTTT. The encoded protein is CASSLIRGLAGDNTGELFF. Together with reference TRBV7-8 and TRBJ2-2, the CDR3 gives the full variable domain: GAGVSQSPRYKVAKRGQDVALRCDPISGHVSLFWYQQALGQGPEFLTYFQNEAQLDKSGLPSDRFFAERPEGSVSTLKIQRTQQEDSAVYLCASSLIRGLAGDNTGELFFGEGSRLTVL.

The chain uses TRBV5-8 and TRBJ1-2; D is ambiguous. The CDR3 contains 14 residues. Trimming took off 1 base at V and 2 bases at J, with 9 bases between the two ends. Germline lookup yields CDR1 SGHTS and CDR2 YDEGEE. The DNA for the CDR3 is TGTGCCAGCAGCTTGTTAGGCTTAAACTATGGCTACACCTTC. Amino acids: CASSLLGLNYGYTF.

This clonotype was observed a handful of times. This chain joins TRBV20-1 and TRBJ2-2; TRBD2 agrees at 9 bases. V shed 2 bases, J shed 7 bases, and the junction held 11 bases outside the gene matches. Per germline, CDR1 DFQATT and CDR2 SNEGSKA (reference sequence). The CDR3 is 16 amino acids. CDR3 protein: CSARNLAGGQSGELFF. The CDR3 DNA sequence: TGCAGTGCTAGAAACCTGGCGGGAGGGCAGAGCGGGGAGCTGTTTTTT.

This clonotype was observed at least ten times. The genes are TRBV28 and TRBJ1-2; unclear D gene. V was trimmed by 2 bases and J by 8 bases, leaving 6 bases between them. The germline V gene has CDR1 MDHEN and CDR2 SYDVKM. The CDR3 has 11 amino acids. CDR3 sequence reads: CASSLTWGYTF. The CDR3 DNA is TGTGCCAGCAGTTTAACATGGGGCTACACCTTC.

This clonotype was counted ten times or more. The chain employs TRBV3-1 and TRBJ2-5; D is undetermined. Looked up from germline, CDR1 is LGHDT and CDR2 is YNNKEL (reference sequence). The CDR3 contains 16 residues. The germline V and J ends were trimmed by 1 base and 1 base, with 13 bases remaining between them. The CDR3 sequence is CASSQGASRTQETQYF. The CDR3, as DNA: TGTGCCAGCAGCCAAGGGGCTAGTCGTACCCAAGAGACCCAGTACTTC.

There are a few counts of this clonotype. This rearrangement joins TRBV12-3 or TRBV12-4 to TRBJ1-5, with a weak D call TRBD1 (6 bases). The CDR3 runs 16 residues. The V end was cut by 2 bases, the J end by 4 bases, with 15 bases between. The CDR3 DNA reads as TGTGCCAGCAGTTTATCTCAGGGGCATATTAATCAGCCCCAGCATTTT. This sequence encodes CASSLSQGHINQPQHF.

This clonotype was found many times. The rearrangement joins TRBV28 to TRBJ1-2; 9 positions match TRBD1. The V gene's germline CDR1 is MDHEN and CDR2 SYDVKM. The junction had 16 bases not matched to a gene; V was cut back by 6 bases and J by 5 bases. The CDR3 extends over 17 amino acids. The CDR3 DNA follows: TGTGCCAGCAGCGTCCGGGACAGGGTTTTCTCTTGGTATGGCTACACCTTC. Translating gives CASSVRDRVFSWYGYTF.

As to this clonotype: A much larger clone lies one base from this, so it may be a read error. The rearrangement joins TRBV28 to TRBJ1-2, with 9 positions matching TRBD1. V gave up 8 bases and J gave up 4 bases; unmatched junction bases: 11. Germline loops: CDR1 MDHEN, CDR2 SYDVKM. This CDR3 is 15 amino acids long. This chain's CDR3 is CASGTGTGRVYGYTF. DNA of the CDR3: TGTGCCAGCGGAACCGGGACAGGGAGAGTCTATGGCTACACCTTC.

This clonotype was recorded at least ten times. The V gene is TRBV6-2 or TRBV6-3, the J gene TRBJ2-1, with a weak D call TRBD1 (7 bases). The CDR3 is 15 residues long. Trimming removed 0 bases from V and 5 bases from J, with 11 bases in between. Germline V gives CDR1 MNHEY, CDR2 SVGEGT. CDR3 nucleotides: TGTGCCAGCAGTTACTCCAGGGGGGTAAACAATGAGCAGTTCTTC. Translated: CASSYSRGVNNEQFF.